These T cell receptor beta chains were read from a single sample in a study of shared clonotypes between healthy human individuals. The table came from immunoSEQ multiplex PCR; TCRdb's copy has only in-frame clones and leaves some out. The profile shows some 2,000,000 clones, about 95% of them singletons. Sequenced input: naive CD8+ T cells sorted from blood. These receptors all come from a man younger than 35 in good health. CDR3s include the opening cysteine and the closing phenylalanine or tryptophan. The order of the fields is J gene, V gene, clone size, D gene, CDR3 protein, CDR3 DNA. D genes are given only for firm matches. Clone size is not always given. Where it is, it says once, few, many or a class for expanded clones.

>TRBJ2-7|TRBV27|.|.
CASSLSLQATYEQYF
TGTGCCAGCAGTTTATCCCTTCAGGCGACCTACGAGCAGTACTTC
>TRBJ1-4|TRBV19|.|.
CASSAGTQGGEANEKLFF
TGTGCCAGTAGTGCTGGGACACAGGGAGGGGAGGCTAATGAAAAACTGTTTTTT
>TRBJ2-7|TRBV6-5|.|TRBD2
CASRGLAAYEQYF
TGTGCCAGCAGGGGACTAGCAGCCTACGAGCAGTACTTC
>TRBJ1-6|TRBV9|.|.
CASSVGFGIGGINSPLHF
TGTGCCAGCAGCGTAGGATTTGGGATTGGTGGTATCAATTCACCCCTCCACTTT
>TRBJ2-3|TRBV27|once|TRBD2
CASGLQREGLSTDTQYF
TGTGCCAGCGGGTTACAGAGGGAGGGATTGAGCACAGATACGCAGTATTTT
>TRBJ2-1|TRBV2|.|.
CASSESNEQFF
TGTGCCAGCAGTGAATCAAATGAGCAGTTCTTC
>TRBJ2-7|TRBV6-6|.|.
CASSPGGLFSYEQYF
TGTGCCAGCAGCCCCGGAGGACTATTTTCCTACGAGCAGTACTTC
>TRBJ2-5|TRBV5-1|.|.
CASTPLGPRSGETQYF
TGCGCCAGCACCCCGCTGGGACCCAGGTCGGGGGAGACCCAGTACTTC
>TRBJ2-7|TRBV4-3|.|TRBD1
CASSHLTGDDYEQYF
TGCGCCAGCAGCCACTTGACAGGGGACGACTACGAGCAGTACTTC
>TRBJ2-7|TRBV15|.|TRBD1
CATSRDLGTGGPEQYF
TGTGCCACCAGCAGAGATCTAGGGACAGGGGGGCCCGAGCAGTACTTC
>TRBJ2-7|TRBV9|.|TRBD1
CASSVGQGASYEQYF
TGTGCCAGCAGCGTAGGACAGGGGGCGTCCTACGAGCAGTACTTC
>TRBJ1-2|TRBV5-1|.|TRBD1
CASSHTGGQRGYGYTF
TGCGCCAGCAGCCACACAGGGGGCCAACGAGGCTATGGCTACACCTTC
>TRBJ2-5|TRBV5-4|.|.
CASSPPARAEETQYF
TGTGCCAGCAGTCCCCCGGCCAGGGCTGAAGAGACCCAGTACTTC
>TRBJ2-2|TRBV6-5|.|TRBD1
CASSYSTGQFTGELFF
TGTGCCAGCAGTTACTCTACGGGACAGTTCACCGGGGAGCTGTTTTTT
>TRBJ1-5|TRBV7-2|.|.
CASSLGVQGTGNQPQHF
TGTGCCAGCAGCTTAGGGGTGCAGGGTACGGGCAATCAGCCCCAGCATTTT
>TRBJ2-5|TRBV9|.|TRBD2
CASSSQQMGGTRARETQYF
TGTGCCAGCAGCTCGCAACAGATGGGCGGGACTAGGGCTAGGGAGACCCAGTACTTC
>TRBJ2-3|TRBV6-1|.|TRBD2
CASSELASGLSADTQYF
TGTGCCAGCAGTGAACTGGCTAGCGGGTTGTCGGCAGATACGCAGTATTTT
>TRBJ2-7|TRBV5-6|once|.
CASSLVRAYEQYF
TGTGCCAGCAGCTTGGTGAGAGCCTACGAGCAGTACTTC
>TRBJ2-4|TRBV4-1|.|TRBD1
CASSHAPGGLTKNIQYF
TGCGCCAGCAGCCATGCTCCAGGGGGCTTAACCAAAAACATTCAGTACTTC
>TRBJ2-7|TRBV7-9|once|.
CASSAPQPGVSGSYEQYF
TGTGCCAGCAGCGCCCCGCAACCAGGGGTCAGCGGCTCCTACGAGCAGTACTTC
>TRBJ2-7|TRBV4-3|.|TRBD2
CASSQSGRALDEQYF
TGCGCCAGCAGCCAGAGCGGGAGGGCCCTCGACGAGCAGTACTTC
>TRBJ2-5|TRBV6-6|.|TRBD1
CASSYLFGTGGETQYF
TGTGCCAGCAGTTACCTATTTGGGACAGGCGGAGAGACCCAGTACTTC
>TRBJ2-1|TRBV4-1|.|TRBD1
CASSQSGQGRNEQFF
TGCGCCAGCAGCCAAAGTGGACAGGGGAGAAATGAGCAGTTCTTC
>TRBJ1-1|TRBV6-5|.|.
CASSYNSPGTEAFF
TGTGCCAGCAGTTATAATTCCCCGGGCACTGAAGCTTTCTTT
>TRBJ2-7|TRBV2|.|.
CASLDRSPYEQYF
TGTGCCAGCCTCGACAGGTCTCCCTACGAGCAGTACTTC
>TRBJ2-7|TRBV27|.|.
CASSQSWGENSYEQYF
TGTGCCAGCAGTCAATCTTGGGGGGAGAACTCCTACGAGCAGTACTTC
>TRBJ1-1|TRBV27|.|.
CASNIVGAPLNTEAFF
TGTGCCAGCAATATAGTCGGGGCACCACTTAACACTGAAGCTTTCTTT
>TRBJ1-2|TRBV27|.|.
CASSSEQHYGYTF
TGTGCCAGCAGTTCTGAACAGCACTATGGCTACACCTTC
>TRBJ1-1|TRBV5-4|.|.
CASRVWDSTEAFF
TGTGCCAGCCGAGTGTGGGATAGCACTGAAGCTTTCTTT
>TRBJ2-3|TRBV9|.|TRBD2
CASSDKVAGAADTQYF
TGTGCCAGCAGCGACAAGGTAGCGGGAGCGGCGGATACGCAGTATTTT
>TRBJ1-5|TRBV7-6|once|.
CASSLESPGVGQPQHF
TGTGCCAGCAGCTTAGAAAGCCCAGGGGTAGGTCAGCCCCAGCATTTT
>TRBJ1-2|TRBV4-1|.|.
CASSQTPGRPYGYTF
TGCGCCAGCAGCCAAACCCCGGGCAGGCCCTATGGCTACACCTTC
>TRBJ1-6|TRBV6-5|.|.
CASSYSLGGSPLHF
TGTGCCAGCAGTTACTCGTTGGGGGGCTCACCCCTCCACTTT
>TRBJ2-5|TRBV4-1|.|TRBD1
CASSHRQGSTQETQYF
TGCGCCAGCAGCCATCGACAGGGGTCGACTCAAGAGACCCAGTACTTC
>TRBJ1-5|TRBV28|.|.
CASSLVQGSNQPQHF
TGTGCCAGCAGTTTGGTCCAGGGTAGCAATCAGCCCCAGCATTTT
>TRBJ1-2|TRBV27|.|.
CASSFPGNPYGYTF
TGTGCCAGCAGTTTTCCGGGGAATCCCTATGGCTACACCTTC
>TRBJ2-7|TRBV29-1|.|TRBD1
CSVGTGTGVGEQYF
TGCAGCGTTGGGACCGGGACAGGGGTGGGGGAGCAGTACTTC
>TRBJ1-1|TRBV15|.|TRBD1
CATSRGGTGAITEAFF
TGTGCCACCAGCAGAGGCGGGACAGGGGCTATCACTGAAGCTTTCTTT
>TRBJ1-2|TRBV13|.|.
CASSLERSNYGYTF
TGTGCCAGCAGCTTAGAGAGATCTAACTATGGCTACACCTTC
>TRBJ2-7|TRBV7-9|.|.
CASSWTESPYEQYF
TGTGCCAGCAGCTGGACAGAGAGTCCCTACGAGCAGTACTTC
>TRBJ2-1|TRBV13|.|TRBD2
CASSARLAGDLKMVEQFF
TGTGCCAGCAGCGCCAGACTAGCGGGGGACCTAAAGATGGTTGAGCAGTTCTTC
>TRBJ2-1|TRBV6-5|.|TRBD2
CASSYSTSGLNEQFF
TGTGCCAGCAGTTACTCGACTAGCGGCCTCAATGAGCAGTTCTTC
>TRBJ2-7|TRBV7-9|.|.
CASSLAAGMGYEQYF
TGTGCCAGCAGCTTAGCGGCAGGGATGGGCTACGAGCAGTACTTC
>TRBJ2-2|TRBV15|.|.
CATSRDPQGTGELFF
TGTGCCACCAGCAGAGATCCCCAGGGAACCGGGGAGCTGTTTTTT
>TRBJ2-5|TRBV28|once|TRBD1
CASSSPSGGETQYF
TGTGCCAGCAGTTCCCCCTCAGGGGGAGAGACCCAGTACTTC